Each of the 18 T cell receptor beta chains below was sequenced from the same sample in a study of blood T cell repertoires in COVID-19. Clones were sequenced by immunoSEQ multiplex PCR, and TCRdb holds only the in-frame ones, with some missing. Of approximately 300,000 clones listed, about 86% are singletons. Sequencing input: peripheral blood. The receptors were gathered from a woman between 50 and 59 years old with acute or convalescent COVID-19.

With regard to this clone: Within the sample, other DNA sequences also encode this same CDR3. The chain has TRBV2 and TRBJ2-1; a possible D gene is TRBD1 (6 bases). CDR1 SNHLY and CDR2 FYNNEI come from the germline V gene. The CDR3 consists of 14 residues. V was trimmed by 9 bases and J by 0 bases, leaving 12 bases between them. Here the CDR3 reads CASEGGSSYNEQFF. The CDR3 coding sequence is TGTGCCAGTGAAGGGGGAAGCTCCTACAATGAGCAGTTCTTC.

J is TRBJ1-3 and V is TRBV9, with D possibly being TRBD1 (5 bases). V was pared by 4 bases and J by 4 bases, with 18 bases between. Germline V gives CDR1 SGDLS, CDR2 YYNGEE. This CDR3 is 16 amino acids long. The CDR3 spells CASSISRDLTGNTIYF. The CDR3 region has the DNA TGTGCCAGCAGCATCTCCCGGGACTTGACGGGAAACACCATATATTTT.

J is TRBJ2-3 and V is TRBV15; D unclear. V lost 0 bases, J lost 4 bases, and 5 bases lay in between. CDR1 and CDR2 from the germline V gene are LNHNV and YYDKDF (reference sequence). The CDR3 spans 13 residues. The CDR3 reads CATSRETADTQYF. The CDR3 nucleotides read TGTGCCACCAGCAGAGAAACGGCAGATACGCAGTATTTT.

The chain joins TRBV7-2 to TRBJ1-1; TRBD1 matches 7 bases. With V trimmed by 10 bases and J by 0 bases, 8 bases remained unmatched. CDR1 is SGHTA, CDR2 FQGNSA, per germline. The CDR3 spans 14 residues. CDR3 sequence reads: CATRQGTMNTEAFF. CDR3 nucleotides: TGTGCCACCCGACAGGGTACGATGAACACTGAAGCTTTCTTT.

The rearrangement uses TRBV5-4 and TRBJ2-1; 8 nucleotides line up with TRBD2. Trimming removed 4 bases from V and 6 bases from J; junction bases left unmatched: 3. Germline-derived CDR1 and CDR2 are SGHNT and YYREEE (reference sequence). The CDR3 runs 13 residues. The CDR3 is CASSLGRGNEQFF. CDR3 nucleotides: TGTGCCAGCAGCCTCGGGAGGGGCAATGAGCAGTTCTTC.

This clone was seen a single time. The CDR3 here is CASSLVPENTEAFF. CDR3 DNA sequence: TGCGCCAGCAGCTTGGTCCCAGAGAACACTGAAGCTTTCTTT. V gene TRBV5-1 combines with J gene TRBJ1-1; D unresolved. CDR1 and CDR2 from the germline V gene are SGHRS and YFSETQ. This CDR3 comprises 14 residues. V lost 0 bases and J 1 base, leaving 7 bases between the germline ends. The entire variable domain, with the rest obtained from reference TRBV5-1 and TRBJ1-1, is as follows: KAGVTQTPRYLIKTRGQQVTLSCSPISGHRSVSWYQQTPGQGLQFLFEYFSETQRNKGNFPGRFSGRQFSNSRSEMNVSTLELGDSALYLCASSLVPENTEAFFGQGTRLTVV.

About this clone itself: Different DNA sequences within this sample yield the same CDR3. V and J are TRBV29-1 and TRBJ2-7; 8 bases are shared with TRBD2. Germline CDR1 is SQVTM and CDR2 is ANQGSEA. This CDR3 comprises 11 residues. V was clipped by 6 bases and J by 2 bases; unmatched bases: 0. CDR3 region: CSVGLAYEQYF. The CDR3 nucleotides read TGCAGCGTGGGACTAGCCTACGAGCAGTACTTC.

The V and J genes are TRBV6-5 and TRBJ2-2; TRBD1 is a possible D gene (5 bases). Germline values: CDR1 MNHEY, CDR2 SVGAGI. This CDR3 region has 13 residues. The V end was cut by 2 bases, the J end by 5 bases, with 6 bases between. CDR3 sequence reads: CASSYRTTGELFF. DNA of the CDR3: TGTGCCAGCAGTTACCGGACAACCGGGGAGCTGTTTTTT.

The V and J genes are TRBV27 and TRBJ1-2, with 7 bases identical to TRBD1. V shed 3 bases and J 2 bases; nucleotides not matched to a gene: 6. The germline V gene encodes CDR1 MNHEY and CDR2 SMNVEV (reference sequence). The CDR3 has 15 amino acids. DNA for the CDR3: TGTGCCAGCAGTTTCCTGACAGGGAACAACTATGGCTACACCTTC. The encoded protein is CASSFLTGNNYGYTF.

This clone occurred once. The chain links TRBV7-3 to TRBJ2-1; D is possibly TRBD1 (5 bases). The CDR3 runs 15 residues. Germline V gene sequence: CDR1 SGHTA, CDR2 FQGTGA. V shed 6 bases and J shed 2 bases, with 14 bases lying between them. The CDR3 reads CASSLDSFAYNEQFF. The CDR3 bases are TGTGCCAGCAGTCTAGACAGTTTTGCCTACAATGAGCAGTTCTTC.

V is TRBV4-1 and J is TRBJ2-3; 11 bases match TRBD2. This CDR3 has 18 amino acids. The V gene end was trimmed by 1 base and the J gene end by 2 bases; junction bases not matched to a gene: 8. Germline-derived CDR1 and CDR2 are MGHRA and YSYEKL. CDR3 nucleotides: TGCGCCAGCAGCCAAGTAACTAGCGGGGGCTTGGACACAGATACGCAGTATTTT. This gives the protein CASSQVTSGGLDTDTQYF.

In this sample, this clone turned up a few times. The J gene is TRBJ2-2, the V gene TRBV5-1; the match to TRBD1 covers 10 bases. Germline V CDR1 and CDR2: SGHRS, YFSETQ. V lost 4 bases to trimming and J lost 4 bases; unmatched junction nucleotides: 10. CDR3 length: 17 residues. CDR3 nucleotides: TGCGCCAGCAGCCTCTCTCCGGGACAGGGGTTCACCGGGGAGCTGTTTTTT. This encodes CASSLSPGQGFTGELFF.

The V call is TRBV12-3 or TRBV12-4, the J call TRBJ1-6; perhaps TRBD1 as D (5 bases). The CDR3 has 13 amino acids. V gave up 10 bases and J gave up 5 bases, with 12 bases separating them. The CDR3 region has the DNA TGTGCCACCAGGGCAGGCAATAATTCACCCCTCCACTTT. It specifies CATRAGNNSPLHF.

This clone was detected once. DNA for the CDR3: TGTGCCAGCAGCTTGTACGGGGAAGGGGGTAACTATGGCTACACCTTC. Its protein is CASSLYGEGGNYGYTF. This rearrangement joins TRBV5-4 to TRBJ1-2; tentatively, D is TRBD1 (6 bases). V lost 1 base and J 1 base, leaving 14 bases between the germline ends. CDR3 length: 16 residues. CDR1 is SGHNT and CDR2 is YYREEE in the germline V gene (reference sequence).

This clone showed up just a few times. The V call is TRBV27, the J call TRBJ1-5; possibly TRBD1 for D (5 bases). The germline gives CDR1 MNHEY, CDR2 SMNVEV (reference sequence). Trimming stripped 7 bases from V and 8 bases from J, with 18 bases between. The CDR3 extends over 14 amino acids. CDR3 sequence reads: CASTLKAGREPQHF. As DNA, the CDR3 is TGTGCCAGCACCCTGAAGGCAGGGAGGGAGCCCCAGCATTTT.

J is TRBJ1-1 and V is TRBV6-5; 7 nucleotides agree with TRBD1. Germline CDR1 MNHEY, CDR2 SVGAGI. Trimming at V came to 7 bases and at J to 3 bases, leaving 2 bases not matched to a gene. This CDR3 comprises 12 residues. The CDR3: CASIDRDTEAFF. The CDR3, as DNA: TGTGCCAGCATCGACAGGGACACTGAAGCTTTCTTT.

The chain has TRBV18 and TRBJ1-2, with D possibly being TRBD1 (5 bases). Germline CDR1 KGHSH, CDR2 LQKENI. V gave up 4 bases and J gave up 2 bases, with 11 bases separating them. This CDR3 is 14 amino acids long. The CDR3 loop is CASSLSTANYGYTF. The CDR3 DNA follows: TGTGCCAGCTCACTATCGACAGCCAACTATGGCTACACCTTC.

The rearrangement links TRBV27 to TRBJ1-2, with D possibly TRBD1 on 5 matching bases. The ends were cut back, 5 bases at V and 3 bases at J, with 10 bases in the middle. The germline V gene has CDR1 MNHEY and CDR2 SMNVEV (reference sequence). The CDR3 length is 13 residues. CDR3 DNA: TGTGCCAGCAGTCTCAGGGAGGACTATGGCTACACCTTC. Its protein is CASSLREDYGYTF.